A single sample gave rise to the 32 T cell receptor beta chains below, sequenced in a study of T cell responses to AZD1222 COVID-19 vaccine. Data came from immunoSEQ multiplex PCR; TCRdb stores just in-frame clones and leaves some out. The sample records over 200,000 clones, roughly 94% being singletons. The starting material was peripheral blood, obtained 28 days after the second dose of the MenACWY control vaccine. The receptors derive from an adult who received the MenACWY meningococcal vaccine as a control.

CDR3 amino acids: CAWSFAGGFPGEQYF. Here the CDR3 DNA reads TGTGCCTGGAGTTTTGCGGGAGGCTTTCCTGGCGAGCAGTACTTC. This chain links TRBV30 with TRBJ2-7; 8 positions agree with TRBD2. Germline loops: CDR1 GTSNPN, CDR2 SVGIG (reference sequence). There are 15 residues in the CDR3. Trimming took 2 bases from V and 6 from J; bases not matched to a gene: 12.

The rearrangement links TRBV19 to TRBJ1-2; D ambiguous. Germline V gives CDR1 LNHDA, CDR2 SQIVND (reference sequence). V was pared by 8 bases and J by 4 bases, with 8 bases between. The length of the CDR3 is 11 residues. This CDR3 is CASWRTYGYTF. CDR3 nucleotide sequence: TGTGCCAGTTGGAGGACCTATGGCTACACCTTC.

The chain employs TRBV4-3 and TRBJ1-1; TRBD1 matches at 7 bases. Trimming at V came to 0 bases and at J to 3 bases, leaving 7 bases not matched to a gene. The CDR3 has 16 amino acids. Per germline, CDR1 LGHNA and CDR2 YSLEER. The CDR3 loop is CASSQETGRGYTEAFF. DNA for the CDR3: TGCGCCAGCAGCCAAGAGACAGGGCGAGGATACACTGAAGCTTTCTTT.

The CDR3 DNA sequence: TGTGCCAGCAGCAGAGGTGCAACTAATGAAAAACTGTTTTTT. It codes for CASSRGATNEKLFF. The rearrangement links TRBV27 to TRBJ1-4; D unresolved. Germline V CDR1 and CDR2: MNHEY, SMNVEV (reference sequence). Between the trimmed V and J ends, which lost 6 bases and 0 bases, there was a span of 8 bases. CDR3 size: 14 residues.

The gene calls are TRBV7-9 and TRBJ2-5; tentatively, D is TRBD1 or TRBD2 (6 bases each). V lost 1 base and J 4 bases, leaving 13 bases between the germline ends. The CDR3 has 15 residues. Germline lookup yields CDR1 SEHNR and CDR2 FQNEAQ (reference sequence). The CDR3 coding sequence is TGTGCCAGCAGCTTAGGAAGGGGGGCCTCAGAGACCCAGTACTTC. It codes for CASSLGRGASETQYF.

The DNA of the CDR3 is TGTGCCAGCAGTCCCTCGACCCAGCGGGGCTACACCTTC. Translating gives CASSPSTQRGYTF. V is TRBV28 and J is TRBJ1-2; D is unclear. Germline V gives CDR1 MDHEN, CDR2 SYDVKM. Between the trimmed V and J ends, which lost 5 bases and 8 bases, there was a span of 15 bases. This CDR3 contains 13 residues.

The chain uses TRBV24-1 and TRBJ2-3; 7 positions agree with TRBD1. The CDR3 is made up of 14 amino acids. V shed 5 bases, J shed 4 bases, and the junction held 5 bases outside the gene matches. CDR1 and CDR2 (germline): KGHDR, SFDVKD. CDR3 nucleotide sequence: TGTGCCACCAGTGGTAGGGGGCAGTCAGATACGCAGTATTTT. Protein: CATSGRGQSDTQYF.

The V call is TRBV11-2, the J call TRBJ1-5; D unclear. This CDR3 contains 13 residues. Germline values: CDR1 SGHAT, CDR2 FQNNGV. V was pared by 1 base and J by 4 bases, with 5 bases between. The CDR3 here is CASSLVENQPQHF. CDR3 coding DNA: TGTGCCAGCAGCTTAGTAGAAAATCAGCCCCAGCATTTT.

The count of this clone is one. This chain links TRBV29-1 with TRBJ2-6; D is unresolved. Germline V gene sequence: CDR1 SQVTM, CDR2 ANQGSEA. Trimming removed 6 bases from V and 1 base from J, with 10 bases in between. There are 14 residues in the CDR3. Written as DNA, the CDR3 is TGCAGCGTCACCCCAAGTTCTGGGGCCAACGTCCTGACTTTC. As protein: CSVTPSSGANVLTF.

This sequence joins TRBV5-4 and TRBJ1-1; maybe TRBD1 (6 bases). The germline CDR1 and CDR2 sequences are SGHNT and YYREEE (reference sequence). This CDR3 contains 15 residues. Between the trimmed V and J ends, which lost 0 bases and 1 base, there was a span of 10 bases. The CDR3 here is CASSLVRQENTEAFF. The CDR3 nucleotides read TGTGCCAGCAGCTTGGTTCGACAGGAGAACACTGAAGCTTTCTTT.

V gene TRBV29-1 combines with J gene TRBJ2-1; D unclear. CDR3 length: 13 residues. V was trimmed by 4 bases and J by 6 bases, leaving 13 bases between them. Germline CDR1 SQVTM, CDR2 ANQGSEA. CDR3 DNA: TGCAGCGTTGCAATGAGGAATGGCAATGAGCAGTTCTTC. This sequence encodes CSVAMRNGNEQFF.

V gene TRBV5-1 combines with J gene TRBJ2-5; D unresolved. CDR1 and CDR2 from the germline V gene are SGHRS and YFSETQ. CDR3 length equals 15 residues. The germline V and J ends were trimmed by 0 bases and 0 bases, with 9 bases remaining between them. The CDR3 DNA is TGCGCCAGCAGCTTGGAAGGAAGCTACCAAGAGACCCAGTACTTC. This gives the protein CASSLEGSYQETQYF.

The CDR3 coding sequence is TGTGCCAGCAGTTTCCTGGAATCCTACGAGCAGTACTTC. Protein sequence: CASSFLESYEQYF. The chain combines TRBV12-3 or TRBV12-4 with TRBJ2-7; no clear D. V lost 3 bases and J lost 1, with 7 bases in between. The CDR3 is made up of 13 amino acids.

J is TRBJ1-3 and V is TRBV13; D gene uncertain. V was cut by 4 bases and J by 2 bases, with 3 bases left in between. Germline V gene sequence: CDR1 PRHDT, CDR2 FYEKMQ (reference sequence). This CDR3 is 12 amino acids long. For the CDR3, the DNA is TGTGCCAGCAGCTCCCCTGGAAACACCATATATTTT. Its translation is CASSSPGNTIYF.

The chain recombines TRBV27 with TRBJ1-2; weak D call: TRBD1 (6 bases). The CDR3 loop spans 13 amino acids. V lost 8 bases and J lost 0, with 10 bases in between. Germline loops: CDR1 MNHEY, CDR2 SMNVEV (reference sequence). The CDR3 here is CASLGGANYGYTF. DNA for the CDR3: TGTGCCAGCCTCGGGGGCGCTAACTATGGCTACACCTTC.

The chain recombines TRBV6-5 with TRBJ1-6; no firm D call. The CDR3 is 14 residues long. Trimming took off 2 bases at V and 10 bases at J, with 12 bases between the two ends. Germline lookup yields CDR1 MNHEY and CDR2 SVGAGI. The CDR3 region is CASSYPSLGSPLHF. The DNA for the CDR3 is TGTGCCAGCAGTTACCCCAGCCTGGGGTCACCCCTCCACTTT.

Here the CDR3 reads CASSNGELFF. CDR3 in DNA: TGTGCCAGCAGTAACGGGGAGCTGTTTTTT. This rearrangement joins TRBV6-5 to TRBJ2-2; D gene unclear. This CDR3 has 10 amino acids. Germline V gene sequence: CDR1 MNHEY, CDR2 SVGAGI. Trimming cost V 5 bases and J 7 bases, with 2 bases left between them.

This clone was seen just once. The chain employs TRBV29-1 and TRBJ1-2; TRBD1 agrees at 9 bases. CDR1 and CDR2 from the germline V gene are SQVTM and ANQGSEA. Trimming removed 1 base from V and 5 bases from J; junction bases left unmatched: 5. The CDR3 runs 14 residues. The CDR3 sequence: CSVEGPGTGYGYTF. DNA of the CDR3: TGCAGCGTTGAAGGCCCCGGGACAGGGTATGGCTACACCTTC.

The chain recombines TRBV9 with TRBJ2-7, with 7 positions matching TRBD2. This CDR3 comprises 15 residues. Germline loops: CDR1 SGDLS, CDR2 YYNGEE. V was pared by 2 bases and J by 2 bases, with 7 bases of the junction left unmatched. The CDR3 spells CASSVAGDITYEQYF. CDR3 coding DNA: TGTGCCAGCAGCGTGGCGGGAGATATTACCTACGAGCAGTACTTC.

This clone appeared once. This chain uses TRBV4-1 with TRBJ2-7; weak D call: TRBD2 (6 bases). The CDR3 spans 15 residues. CDR1 MGHRA and CDR2 YSYEKL come from the germline V gene. Deletions cut 1 base from V and 4 bases from J, with 14 bases between. CDR3: CASSQGGEQLYEQYF. CDR3 DNA sequence: TGCGCCAGCAGCCAAGGGGGGGAGCAGCTATACGAGCAGTACTTC.

The chain has TRBV5-6 and TRBJ2-4; D is possibly TRBD1 (5 bases). The V and J ends lost 0 bases and 1 base respectively, with 8 bases between them. Germline V gene data show CDR1 as SGHDT and CDR2 as YYEEEE. This CDR3 is 15 amino acids long. This CDR3 reads CASSLGSGAKNIQYF. CDR3 bases: TGTGCCAGCAGCTTGGGGTCAGGGGCCAAAAACATTCAGTACTTC.

The J gene is TRBJ1-2, the V gene TRBV4-1; the match to TRBD1 covers 9 bases. The V gene's germline CDR1 is MGHRA and CDR2 YSYEKL. The CDR3 consists of 14 residues. V trimming: 2 bases; J trimming: 4 bases; junction bases outside the gene matches: 2. CDR3 nucleotide sequence: TGCGCCAGCAGCCAACCGGGACAGGGCTATGGCTACACCTTC. Residues: CASSQPGQGYGYTF.

This clone has more than one count but fewer than ten. The chain links TRBV6-1 to TRBJ1-2; TRBD1 is a possible D gene (5 bases). Trimming cost V 1 base and J 2 bases, with 11 bases left between them. The CDR3 extends over 15 amino acids. Germline assignment: CDR1 MNHNS and CDR2 SASEGT. CDR3 coding DNA: TGTGCCAGCAGTGAAGTATTGGGGGGAAACTATGGCTACACCTTC. Amino acids: CASSEVLGGNYGYTF.

This clone was seen once. The chain recombines TRBV28 with TRBJ1-4, with D possibly TRBD1 on 5 matching bases. In germline, CDR1 is MDHEN, CDR2 SYDVKM. CDR3 size: 15 residues. Trimming pared 1 base from V and 3 bases from J, leaving 9 bases between. CDR3 nucleotide sequence: TGTGCCAGCAGTTTATCGGAGGGGTCTAATGAAAAACTGTTTTTT. Amino acids: CASSLSEGSNEKLFF.

The chain combines TRBV6-6 with TRBJ2-7; D unresolved. Trimming stripped 7 bases from V and 0 bases from J, with 13 bases between. The length of the CDR3 is 14 residues. The germline V gene encodes CDR1 MNHNY and CDR2 SVGAGI (reference sequence). CDR3 sequence: CASKERPFSYEQYF. The CDR3 nucleotides read TGTGCCAGCAAAGAAAGACCCTTCTCCTACGAGCAGTACTTC.

The chain uses TRBV27 and TRBJ2-3; D is undetermined. The CDR3 has 14 amino acids. Between the trimmed V and J ends, which lost 3 bases and 0 bases, there was a span of 7 bases. CDR1 and CDR2 from the germline V gene are MNHEY and SMNVEV (reference sequence). The DNA of the CDR3 is TGTGCCAGCAGTTTCGGCCGGAGCACAGATACGCAGTATTTT. This translates into CASSFGRSTDTQYF.

V is TRBV27 and J is TRBJ2-2; D is undetermined. This CDR3 region has 12 residues. V gave up 1 base and J gave up 7 bases, with 4 bases separating them. CDR1 is MNHEY and CDR2 is SMNVEV in the germline V gene (reference sequence). Written as DNA, the CDR3 is TGTGCCAGCAGTTTATTGGGCGGGGAGCTGTTTTTT. Translation gives CASSLLGGELFF.

The chain joins TRBV27 to TRBJ2-6; 7 nucleotides align to TRBD1. The ends lost 2 bases at V and 0 bases at J; junction bases unmatched: 7. This CDR3 spans 18 amino acids. Germline V gene sequence: CDR1 MNHEY, CDR2 SMNVEV (reference sequence). The CDR3 reads CASSLVWQGDSGANVLTF. The CDR3 bases are TGTGCCAGCAGTTTAGTTTGGCAGGGGGACTCTGGGGCCAACGTCCTGACTTTC.

The chain uses TRBV7-2 and TRBJ1-2; D is undetermined. This CDR3 is built from 12 residues. With 1 base removed from V and 6 bases from J, the gap between germline ends came to 6 bases. Germline V gives CDR1 SGHTA, CDR2 FQGNSA. CDR3: CASSLGRDGYTF. The CDR3 nucleotides read TGTGCCAGCAGCTTAGGCAGAGATGGCTACACCTTC. Combining the CDR3 with reference TRBV7-2 and TRBJ1-2 gives the whole variable domain GAGVSQSPSNKVTEKGKDVELRCDPISGHTALYWYRQSLGQGLEFLIYFQGNSAPDKSGLPSDRFSAERTGGSVSTLTIQRTQQEDSAVYLCASSLGRDGYTFGSGTRLTVV.

V usage is TRBV28 and J usage is TRBJ2-1, with 7 bases that match TRBD1. Germline V lookup: CDR1 MDHEN, CDR2 SYDVKM. This CDR3 is built from 16 residues. Unmatched junction bases numbered 9, after V lost 2 bases and J lost 5 bases. The CDR3 DNA sequence: TGTGCCAGCAGTTTACTTGGAAGGACAGGCGACAATGAGCAGTTCTTC. Amino acids: CASSLLGRTGDNEQFF.

Comment on this clone: Other DNA sequences in the same sample also yield this CDR3. This chain connects TRBV12-3 or TRBV12-4 to TRBJ1-5; D is uncertain. This CDR3 contains 13 residues. V lost 3 bases, J lost 0 bases, and 3 bases lay in between. The CDR3 nucleotides are TGTGCCAGCAGTTTGTATAGCAATCAGCCCCAGCATTTT. Protein product: CASSLYSNQPQHF.

The V and J genes are TRBV5-5 and TRBJ1-1; D unclear. Per the germline V gene, CDR1 is SGHKS and CDR2 is YYEKEE (reference sequence). The CDR3 consists of 15 residues. Trimming removed 7 bases at V and 1 base at J, with 17 bases between. The CDR3 protein is CASETPLRGNTEAFF. CDR3 in DNA: TGTGCCAGCGAAACTCCCTTGCGGGGGAACACTGAAGCTTTCTTT.